The 23 T cell receptor beta chains reported below all come from one sample, sequenced in a study of shared clonotypes between healthy human individuals. The repertoire was sequenced with immunoSEQ multiplex PCR; TCRdb's copy has only in-frame clones and lacks some. Among some 200,000 clones listed, 50% to 80% were seen once. The sample consisted of memory CD4+ T cells sorted from blood. Subset reported: CD45RA-negative fraction. The origin of the receptors is a young man in good health.

This clone was counted between two and nine times. The CDR3: CASSSVDNEQFF. The CDR3 DNA sequence: TGTGCCAGCAGCTCAGTTGACAATGAGCAGTTCTTC. The V and J genes are TRBV7-2 and TRBJ2-1; D not resolved. Trimming removed 4 bases at V and 5 bases at J, with 6 bases between. The CDR3 totals 12 residues. Per germline, CDR1 SGHTA and CDR2 FQGNSA.

There are a few counts of this clone. The chain carries TRBV5-1 and TRBJ1-1; D unresolved. CDR3 size: 16 residues. V was clipped by 0 bases and J by 0 bases, with 12 bases between them. CDR1 is SGHRS and CDR2 is YFSETQ in the germline V gene. CDR3 amino acids: CASSLDRELMNTEAFF. The DNA of the CDR3 is TGCGCCAGCAGCTTGGATCGAGAGCTAATGAACACTGAAGCTTTCTTT.

This clone was found a few times. J is TRBJ1-5 and V is TRBV6-5, with D unresolved. CDR1 and CDR2 from the germline V gene are MNHEY and SVGAGI. The ends were cut back, 0 bases at V and 4 bases at J, with 10 bases in the middle. The CDR3 length is 15 residues. The CDR3 protein is CASSYSSSLNQPQHF. In DNA form, the CDR3 reads TGTGCCAGCAGTTACTCGAGCAGCCTAAATCAGCCCCAGCATTTT.

V usage is TRBV5-6 and J usage is TRBJ2-3, with D unclear. V lost 4 bases, J lost 1 base, and 13 bases lay in between. In germline, CDR1 is SGHDT, CDR2 YYEEEE. The CDR3 has 15 residues. CDR3 amino acids: CASSRTGQGTDTQYF. CDR3 coding DNA: TGTGCCAGCAGCCGAACCGGCCAGGGCACAGATACGCAGTATTTT. Complete variable domain (other parts from reference TRBV5-6 and TRBJ2-3): DAGVTQSPTHLIKTRGQQVTLRCSPKSGHDTVSWYQQALGQGPQFIFQYYEEEERQRGNFPDRFSGHQFPNYSSELNVNALLLGDSALYLCASSRTGQGTDTQYFGPGTRLTVL.

V usage is TRBV7-2 and J usage is TRBJ2-1; D is unresolved. The CDR3 has 14 residues. V was pared by 4 bases and J by 7 bases, with 14 bases between. In germline, CDR1 is SGHTA, CDR2 FQGNSA. CDR3 sequence (DNA): TGTGCCAGCAGCTCCGACCGAATAGGGAATGAGCAGTTCTTC. It yields the protein CASSSDRIGNEQFF.

This clone was counted at least ten times. The rearrangement uses TRBV28 and TRBJ1-2; D is unclear. CDR1 and CDR2 from the germline V gene are MDHEN and SYDVKM. CDR3 size: 14 residues. The V and J ends lost 6 bases and 3 bases respectively, with 14 bases between them. The CDR3 is CASSRAGQDYGYTF. The DNA of the CDR3 is TGTGCCAGCAGCCGCGCCGGGCAGGACTATGGCTACACCTTC.

The CDR3 sequence is CATSRDKLAGGPSEQYF. DNA of the CDR3: TGTGCCACCAGCAGAGATAAGCTAGCGGGAGGGCCGAGTGAGCAGTACTTC. This sequence joins TRBV15 and TRBJ2-7, with 12 bases lining up with TRBD2. CDR3 length: 17 residues. J gave up 7 bases and V 0 bases, and 10 bases lay outside the gene matches. Per germline, CDR1 LNHNV and CDR2 YYDKDF (reference sequence).

V gene TRBV11-2 combines with J gene TRBJ2-1; D not certain. Between the trimmed V and J ends, which lost 5 bases and 4 bases, there was a span of 12 bases. The CDR3 runs 14 residues. Germline V gives CDR1 SGHAT, CDR2 FQNNGV. CDR3 nucleotides: TGTGCCAGCAGCGGCGCCCTTTCTTACAATGAGCAGTTCTTC. Residues: CASSGALSYNEQFF.

The chain's CDR3 is CSVGGTETQYF. For the CDR3, the DNA is TGCAGCGTTGGGGGGACAGAGACCCAGTACTTC. The J gene is TRBJ2-5, the V gene TRBV29-1; D may be TRBD1 or TRBD2 (5 bases each). CDR1 is SQVTM, CDR2 ANQGSEA, per germline. V was trimmed by 4 bases and J by 4 bases, leaving 7 bases between them. This CDR3 is built from 11 residues.

CDR3 in amino acids: CASSPPLGSSSYNEQFF. In DNA form, the CDR3 reads TGTGCCAGCAGCCCTCCCCTCGGCTCAAGCTCCTACAATGAGCAGTTCTTC. V usage is TRBV7-3 and J usage is TRBJ2-1; D ambiguous. Trimming removed 5 bases at V and 0 bases at J, with 17 bases between. CDR1 and CDR2 from the germline V gene are SGHTA and FQGTGA. CDR3 length: 17 residues. Full variable domain (remainder filled in from reference TRBV7-3 and TRBJ2-1): GAGVSQTPSNKVTEKGKYVELRCDPISGHTALYWYRQSLGQGPEFLIYFQGTGAADDSGLPNDRFFAVRPEGSVSTLKIQRTERGDSAVYLCASSPPLGSSSYNEQFFGPGTRLTVL.

The CDR3 spells CARKGGQGLGANVLTF. As DNA, the CDR3 is TGTGCCAGGAAAGGAGGACAGGGTTTAGGGGCCAACGTCCTGACTTTC. J is TRBJ2-6 and V is TRBV9; 8 positions agree with TRBD1. V was clipped by 8 bases and J by 4 bases; unmatched bases: 11. The CDR3 is 16 residues long. The germline V gene has CDR1 SGDLS and CDR2 YYNGEE.

The chain uses TRBV11-2 and TRBJ2-5; D might be TRBD1 or TRBD2, each matching 5 bases. Germline-derived CDR1 and CDR2 are SGHAT and FQNNGV. Trimming cost V 4 bases and J 4 bases, with 19 bases left between them. The CDR3 has 16 amino acids. CDR3 DNA: TGTGCCAGCAGCTACCCTCGGGGACCAGGCCCAGAGACCCAGTACTTC. This translates into CASSYPRGPGPETQYF.

The chain joins TRBV11-2 to TRBJ2-7, with D maybe TRBD1 (5 bases). V lost 3 bases to trimming and J lost 5 bases, with 11 bases between them. The CDR3 is 13 residues long. Germline CDR1 SGHAT, CDR2 FQNNGV. The CDR3 loop is CASSLVRANEQYF. CDR3 coding DNA: TGTGCCAGCAGCTTGGTCAGGGCTAACGAGCAGTACTTC. Supplemented by reference TRBV11-2 and TRBJ2-7, the full variable domain reads EAGVAQSPRYKIIEKRQSVAFWCNPISGHATLYWYQQILGQGPKLLIQFQNNGVVDDSQLPKDRFSAERLKGVDSTLKIQPAKLEDSAVYLCASSLVRANEQYFGPGTRLTVT.

The sample holds a few counts of this clone. V and J are TRBV5-4 and TRBJ1-4, with TRBD1 as a possible D gene (5 bases). V gave up 3 bases and J gave up 4 bases, with 7 bases separating them. CDR1 and CDR2 (germline): SGHNT, YYREEE (reference sequence). The length of the CDR3 is 13 residues. CDR3 protein: CASSWQGNEKLFF. CDR3 coding DNA: TGTGCCAGCAGCTGGCAGGGTAATGAAAAACTGTTTTTT.

The rearrangement joins TRBV2 to TRBJ2-7, with a possible D match to TRBD1 (5 bases). V lost 4 bases to trimming and J lost 2 bases, with 6 bases between them. Germline V gene lookup returns CDR1 SNHLY and CDR2 FYNNEI. This CDR3 region has 12 residues. CDR3 DNA: TGTGCCAGCAGTGGACAGCCCTACGAGCAGTACTTC. Its translation is CASSGQPYEQYF.

This clone was detected a few times. This chain joins TRBV5-6 and TRBJ1-2, with a weak D call TRBD1 (6 bases). The CDR3 consists of 14 residues. V was clipped by 2 bases and J by 8 bases, with 16 bases between them. Germline values: CDR1 SGHDT, CDR2 YYEEEE. The CDR3 nucleotides read TGTGCCAGCAGCTTCGCCGACAGGCCAGCGGGCTACACCTTC. It translates to CASSFADRPAGYTF.

This clone has only one observation. The chain carries TRBV9 and TRBJ2-7; D is perhaps TRBD2 (5 bases). The CDR3 runs to 17 residues. V was trimmed by 1 base and J by 5 bases, leaving 22 bases between them. Per germline, CDR1 SGDLS and CDR2 YYNGEE. The DNA of the CDR3 is TGTGCCAGCAGCGTATTCGAGCTTCCGGACCCCGGGAACGAGCAGTACTTC. Protein sequence: CASSVFELPDPGNEQYF.

This chain links TRBV5-5 with TRBJ2-5; 7 positions match TRBD1. From germline, CDR1 is SGHKS and CDR2 YYEKEE (reference sequence). Trimming cost V 4 bases and J 5 bases; bases outside gene matches: 8. There are 14 residues in the CDR3. CDR3 nucleotide sequence: TGTGCCAGCAGCCCTAGACAGGGTTTGGAGACCCAGTACTTC. This sequence encodes CASSPRQGLETQYF.

V and J are TRBV7-8 and TRBJ1-5, with TRBD1 identical over 9 bases. CDR3 length: 17 amino acids. V was clipped by 5 bases and J by 6 bases; unmatched bases: 14. The germline V gene encodes CDR1 SGHVS and CDR2 FQNEAQ. CDR3 residues: CASSPRMGTGGGQPQHF. DNA of the CDR3: TGTGCCAGCAGCCCCCGGATGGGAACAGGGGGCGGTCAGCCCCAGCATTTT.

This CDR3 reads CSVAPTPMEQFF. The CDR3 DNA sequence: TGCAGCGTTGCCCCGACTCCGATGGAGCAGTTCTTC. The chain joins TRBV29-1 to TRBJ2-1; D unresolved. The CDR3 has 12 amino acids. The V and J ends lost 4 bases and 10 bases respectively, with 14 bases between them. Germline values: CDR1 SQVTM, CDR2 ANQGSEA.

CDR3 sequence (DNA): TGTGCCAGTAGTTCCACGGGACTAGCGGGATCTTGGCCGCAGTATTTT. This codes for CASSSTGLAGSWPQYF. This sequence joins TRBV19 and TRBJ2-3; 13 bases fit TRBD2. V dropped 5 bases and J dropped 10; count of bases not matched to a gene: 12. The germline CDR1 and CDR2 sequences are LNHDA and SQIVND (reference sequence). This CDR3 region has 16 residues.

The chain is built from TRBV7-2 and TRBJ1-1, with D possibly TRBD1 on 6 matching bases. The length of the CDR3 is 13 residues. Trimming removed 5 bases from V and 4 bases from J, with 11 bases in between. Germline V gene data show CDR1 as SGHTA and CDR2 as FQGNSA. CDR3 bases: TGTGCCAGCAGCGAACAACAGGGCACTGAAGCTTTCTTT. This translates into CASSEQQGTEAFF. Complete variable domain (other parts from reference TRBV7-2 and TRBJ1-1): GAGVSQSPSNKVTEKGKDVELRCDPISGHTALYWYRQSLGQGLEFLIYFQGNSAPDKSGLPSDRFSAERTGGSVSTLTIQRTQQEDSAVYLCASSEQQGTEAFFGQGTRLTVV.

The genes are TRBV7-3 and TRBJ2-1; 7 positions agree with TRBD2. Trimming removed 0 bases from V and 12 bases from J; junction bases left unmatched: 8. Germline loops: CDR1 SGHTA, CDR2 FQGTGA. CDR3 length: 14 amino acids. The DNA for the CDR3 is TGTGCCAGCAGCTTAACGCTAGCGGACACACGGCAGTTCTTC. This codes for CASSLTLADTRQFF.